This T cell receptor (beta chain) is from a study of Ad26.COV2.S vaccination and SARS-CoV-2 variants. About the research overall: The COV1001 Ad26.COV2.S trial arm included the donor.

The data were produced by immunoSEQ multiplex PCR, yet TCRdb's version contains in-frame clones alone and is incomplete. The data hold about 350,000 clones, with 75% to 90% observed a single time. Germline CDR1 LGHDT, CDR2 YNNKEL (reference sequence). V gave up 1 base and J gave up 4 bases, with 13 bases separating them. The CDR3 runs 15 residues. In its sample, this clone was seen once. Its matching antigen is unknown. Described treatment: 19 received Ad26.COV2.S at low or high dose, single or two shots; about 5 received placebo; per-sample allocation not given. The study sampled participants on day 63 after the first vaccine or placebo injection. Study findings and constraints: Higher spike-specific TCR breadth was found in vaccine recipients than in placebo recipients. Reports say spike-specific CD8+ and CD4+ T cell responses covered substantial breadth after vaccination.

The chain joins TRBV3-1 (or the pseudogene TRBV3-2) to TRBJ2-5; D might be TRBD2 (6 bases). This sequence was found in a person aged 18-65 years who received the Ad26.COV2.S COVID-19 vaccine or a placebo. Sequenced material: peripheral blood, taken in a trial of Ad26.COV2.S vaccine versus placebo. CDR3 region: CASSQVSGSRETQYF. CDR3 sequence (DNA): TGTGCCAGCAGCCAAGTTAGCGGTAGCCGAGAGACCCAGTACTTC.